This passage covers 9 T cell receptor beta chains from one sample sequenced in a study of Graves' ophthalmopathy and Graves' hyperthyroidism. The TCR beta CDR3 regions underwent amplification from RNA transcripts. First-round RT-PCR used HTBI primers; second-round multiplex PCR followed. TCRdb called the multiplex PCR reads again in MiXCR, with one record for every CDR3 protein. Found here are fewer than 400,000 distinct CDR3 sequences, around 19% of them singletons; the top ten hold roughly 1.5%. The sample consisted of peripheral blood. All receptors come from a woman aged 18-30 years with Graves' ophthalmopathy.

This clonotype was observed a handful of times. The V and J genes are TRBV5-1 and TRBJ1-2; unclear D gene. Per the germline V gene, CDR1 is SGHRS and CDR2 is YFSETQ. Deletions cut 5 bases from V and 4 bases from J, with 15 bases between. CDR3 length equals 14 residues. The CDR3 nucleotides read TGCGCCAGCAGGAGCGACGGCAAATCCTATGGCTACACCTTC. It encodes CASRSDGKSYGYTF.

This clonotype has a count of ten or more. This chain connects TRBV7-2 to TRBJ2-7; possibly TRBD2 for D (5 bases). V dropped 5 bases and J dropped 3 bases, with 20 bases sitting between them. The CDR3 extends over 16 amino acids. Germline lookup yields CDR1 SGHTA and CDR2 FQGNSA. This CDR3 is CASSPRSPEGRYEQYF. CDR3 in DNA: TGTGCCAGCAGCCCAAGATCCCCCGAGGGCCGCTACGAGCAGTACTTC.

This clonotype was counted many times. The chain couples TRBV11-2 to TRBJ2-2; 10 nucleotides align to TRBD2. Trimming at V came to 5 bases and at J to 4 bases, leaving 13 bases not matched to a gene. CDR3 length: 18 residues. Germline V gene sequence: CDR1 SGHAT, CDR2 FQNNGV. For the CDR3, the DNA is TGTGCCAGCAGCCCCCGTCACTTCAGACTAGCGGGCACCGGGGAGCTGTTTTTT. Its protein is CASSPRHFRLAGTGELFF.

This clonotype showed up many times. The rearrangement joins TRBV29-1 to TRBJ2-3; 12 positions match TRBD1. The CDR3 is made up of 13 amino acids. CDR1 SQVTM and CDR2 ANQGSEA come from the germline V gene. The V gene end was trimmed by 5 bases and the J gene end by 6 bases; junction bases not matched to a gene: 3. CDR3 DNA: TGCAGCGTTAGGGACAGGGGGCAGGATACGCAGTATTTT. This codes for CSVRDRGQDTQYF.

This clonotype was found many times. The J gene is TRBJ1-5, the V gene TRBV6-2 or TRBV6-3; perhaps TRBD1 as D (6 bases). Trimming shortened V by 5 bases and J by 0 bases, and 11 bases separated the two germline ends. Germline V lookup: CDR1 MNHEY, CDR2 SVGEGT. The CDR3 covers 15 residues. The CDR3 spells CASSGQPDSNQPQHF. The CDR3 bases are TGTGCCAGCAGTGGACAGCCAGATAGCAATCAGCCCCAGCATTTT.

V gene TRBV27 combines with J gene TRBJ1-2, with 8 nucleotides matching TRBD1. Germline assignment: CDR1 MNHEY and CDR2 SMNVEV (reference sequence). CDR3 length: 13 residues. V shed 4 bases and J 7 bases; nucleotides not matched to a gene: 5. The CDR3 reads CASSSQGAGGYTF. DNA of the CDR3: TGTGCCAGCAGTTCTCAGGGGGCCGGTGGCTACACCTTC.

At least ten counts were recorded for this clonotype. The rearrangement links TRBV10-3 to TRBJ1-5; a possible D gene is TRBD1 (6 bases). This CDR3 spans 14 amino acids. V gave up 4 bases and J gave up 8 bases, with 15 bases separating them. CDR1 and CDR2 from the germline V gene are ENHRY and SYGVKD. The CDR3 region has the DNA TGTGCCATCAGTGGACAGGCTGTGACTAAGCCCCAGCATTTT. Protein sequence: CAISGQAVTKPQHF.

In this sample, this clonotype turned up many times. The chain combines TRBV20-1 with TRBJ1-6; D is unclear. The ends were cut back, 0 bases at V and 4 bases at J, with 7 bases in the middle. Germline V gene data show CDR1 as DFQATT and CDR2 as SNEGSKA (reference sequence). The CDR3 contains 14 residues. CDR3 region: CSARDSGYNSPLHF. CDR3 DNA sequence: TGCAGTGCTAGAGATAGTGGGTATAATTCACCCCTCCACTTT.

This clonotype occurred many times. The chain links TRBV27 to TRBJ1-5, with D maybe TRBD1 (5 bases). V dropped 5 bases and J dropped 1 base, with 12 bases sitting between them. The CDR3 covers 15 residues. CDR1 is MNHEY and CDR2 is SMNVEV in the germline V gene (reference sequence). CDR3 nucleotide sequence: TGTGCCAGCAGTCCCTGGAGGGGAAGCAATCAGCCCCAGCATTTT. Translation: CASSPWRGSNQPQHF.